Each of the 14 T cell receptor beta chains below was sequenced from the same sample in a study of shared clonotypes between healthy human individuals. Measured with immunoSEQ multiplex PCR; TCRdb has only the in-frame clones, and not every one. The sample lists about 1.5 million clones, under 99% seen once, with roughly 0.45% in the top ten. Sequenced material: naive CD4+ T cells sorted from blood. Described subset: CD45RA+ positively selected. The receptors come from a man between 25 and 39 years old in good health.

This clone was observed a single time. The same CDR3 is also encoded by other DNA sequences in this sample. The chain uses TRBV27 and TRBJ2-7; 11 nucleotides align to TRBD1. The germline CDR1 and CDR2 sequences are MNHEY and SMNVEV (reference sequence). V shed 5 bases, J shed 3 bases, and the junction held 3 bases outside the gene matches. There are 14 residues in the CDR3. CDR3 region: CASSPGQGVYEQYF. The CDR3 DNA follows: TGTGCCAGCAGTCCGGGACAGGGGGTCTACGAGCAGTACTTC.

The chain is built from TRBV7-2 and TRBJ2-7, with D possibly TRBD1 on 5 matching bases. CDR1 and CDR2 (germline): SGHTA, FQGNSA. This CDR3 is built from 14 residues. The V gene lost 2 bases and the J gene lost 4 bases, with 12 bases spanning the gap. CDR3 coding DNA: TGTGCCAGCAGCTTACAGGGCTCCGATTACGAGCAGTACTTC. It is translated as CASSLQGSDYEQYF.

The chain is built from TRBV5-1 and TRBJ2-5; D not resolved. From germline, CDR1 is SGHRS and CDR2 YFSETQ. Trimming left V 1 base short and J 3 bases short, with 7 bases between. The length of the CDR3 is 13 residues. The CDR3 spells CASSLNNKETQYF. DNA of the CDR3: TGCGCCAGCAGCTTGAACAATAAAGAGACCCAGTACTTC. Complete variable domain (other parts from reference TRBV5-1 and TRBJ2-5): KAGVTQTPRYLIKTRGQQVTLSCSPISGHRSVSWYQQTPGQGLQFLFEYFSETQRNKGNFPGRFSGRQFSNSRSEMNVSTLELGDSALYLCASSLNNKETQYFGPGTRLLVL.

V gene TRBV10-1 combines with J gene TRBJ2-5; TRBD1 might be the D (5 bases). CDR3 length equals 15 residues. V lost 2 bases and J 2 bases, leaving 12 bases between the germline ends. The V gene's germline CDR1 is WNHNN and CDR2 SYGVQD (reference sequence). CDR3 nucleotide sequence: TGCGCCAGCAGTGAGAAGGGGAAGACACAAGAGACCCAGTACTTC. Translation: CASSEKGKTQETQYF.

The CDR3 coding sequence is TGTGCCTGGAGTTCACTTGGGACAAGCAATCAGCCCCAGCATTTT. It specifies CAWSSLGTSNQPQHF. The rearrangement joins TRBV30 to TRBJ1-5; a possible D gene is TRBD1 (6 bases). Trimming pared 2 bases from V and 1 base from J, leaving 12 bases between. The CDR3 has 15 amino acids. Germline V gene data show CDR1 as GTSNPN and CDR2 as SVGIG (reference sequence).

The chain recombines TRBV10-3 with TRBJ2-7; no firm D call. V dropped 5 bases and J dropped 3 bases, with 5 bases sitting between them. Germline CDR1 reads ENHRY; CDR2 reads SYGVKD. The CDR3 runs 11 residues. The CDR3 bases are TGTGCCATCAGTCGCAACTACGAGCAGTACTTC. It is translated as CAISRNYEQYF.

For the CDR3, the DNA is TGTGCCAGCCGCCGGGACAAAGTTTCCTACGAGCAGTACTTC. It encodes CASRRDKVSYEQYF. The genes are TRBV2 and TRBJ2-7; TRBD1 is a possible D gene (6 bases). The CDR3 length is 14 residues. Germline lookup yields CDR1 SNHLY and CDR2 FYNNEI. Trimming pared 8 bases from V and 1 base from J, leaving 15 bases between. The whole variable domain, filled in from reference TRBV2 and TRBJ2-7, reads EPEVTQTPSHQVTQMGQEVILRCVPISNHLYFYWYRQILGQKVEFLVSFYNNEISEKSEIFDDQFSVERPDGSNFTLKIRSTKLEDSAMYFCASRRDKVSYEQYFGPGTRLTVT.

This clone was picked up a small number of times. This chain joins TRBV7-2 and TRBJ2-7, with 7 bases aligning to TRBD2. CDR1 is SGHTA and CDR2 is FQGNSA in the germline V gene. CDR3 size: 14 residues. Trimming took 5 bases from V and 5 from J; bases not matched to a gene: 9. The CDR3, as DNA: TGTGCCAGCAGCCGTTCCAGACTAGCTGACGAGCAGTACTTC. Protein: CASSRSRLADEQYF. The variable domain in full, with the rest retrieved from reference TRBV7-2 and TRBJ2-7, is GAGVSQSPSNKVTEKGKDVELRCDPISGHTALYWYRQSLGQGLEFLIYFQGNSAPDKSGLPSDRFSAERTGGSVSTLTIQRTQQEDSAVYLCASSRSRLADEQYFGPGTRLTVT.

This chain links TRBV9 with TRBJ2-7; a weak D match, TRBD2 (5 bases). Germline values: CDR1 SGDLS, CDR2 YYNGEE. The CDR3 is made up of 13 amino acids. With 0 bases removed from V and 4 bases from J, the gap between germline ends came to 8 bases. CDR3 in amino acids: CASSVAGKYEQYF. The DNA for the CDR3 is TGTGCCAGCAGCGTAGCGGGAAAGTACGAGCAGTACTTC.

This clone occurred once. The chain couples TRBV5-1 to TRBJ2-3, with 9 bases aligning to TRBD2. With V trimmed by 4 bases and J by 6 bases, 9 bases remained unmatched. Germline loops: CDR1 SGHRS, CDR2 YFSETQ. The CDR3 has 15 amino acids. The CDR3 DNA is TGCGCCAGCAGCGCGGTAGCGGGAGAAATGGATACGCAGTATTTT. It encodes CASSAVAGEMDTQYF.

The CDR3 is CASSTLAGQTGELFF. The CDR3 DNA reads as TGTGCCAGTAGTACGTTAGCGGGGCAAACCGGGGAGCTGTTTTTT. This chain connects TRBV19 to TRBJ2-2; 8 nucleotides align to TRBD2. Trimming removed 4 bases from V and 5 bases from J; junction bases left unmatched: 6. The CDR3 loop spans 15 amino acids. Germline V CDR1 and CDR2: LNHDA, SQIVND (reference sequence).

The gene calls are TRBV10-2 and TRBJ2-6; D is undetermined. CDR3 length: 16 residues. Trimming left V 6 bases short and J 2 bases short, with 14 bases between. The germline gives CDR1 WSHSY, CDR2 SAAADI. In DNA form, the CDR3 reads TGCGCCAGCAGAGCCGATGCGAAGCCTGGGGCCAACGTCCTGACTTTC. Protein: CASRADAKPGANVLTF.

The chain joins TRBV5-1 to TRBJ2-5, with 14 positions matching TRBD2. J was trimmed by 4 bases and V by 3 bases; bases with no gene match: 5. CDR1 SGHRS and CDR2 YFSETQ come from the germline V gene. The CDR3 totals 16 residues. The CDR3 protein is CASSWGLAGVLETQYF. The DNA of the CDR3 is TGCGCCAGCAGCTGGGGACTAGCGGGAGTTTTAGAGACCCAGTACTTC.

This sequence joins TRBV2 and TRBJ1-1; D possibly corresponds to TRBD1 (5 bases). The V end lost 3 bases, the J end lost 0 bases, and 8 bases lay between the germline ends. The CDR3 has 14 residues. Germline V CDR1 and CDR2: SNHLY, FYNNEI. The CDR3 DNA is TGTGCCAGCAGTGACAGGGTCATGAACACTGAAGCTTTCTTT. Its translation: CASSDRVMNTEAFF.